Each of the 13 T cell receptor beta chains below was sequenced from the same sample in a study of technical replicates of blood from a few donors. Profiling relied on immunoSEQ multiplex PCR, and the TCRdb table lists in-frame clones only, not all of them. The sample holds about 71,000 clones, roughly 92% seen once. Sequenced sample: T cells isolated from PBMCs. Every receptor here comes from a human donor in good health.

The J gene is TRBJ1-1, the V gene TRBV6-5, with D maybe TRBD1 (5 bases). Trimming left V 5 bases short and J 0 bases short, with 13 bases between. The CDR3 is 15 amino acids. Germline-derived CDR1 and CDR2 are MNHEY and SVGAGI. The CDR3 sequence: CASSVQGYMNTEAFF. CDR3 sequence (DNA): TGTGCCAGCAGTGTCCAGGGTTACATGAACACTGAAGCTTTCTTT.

The rearrangement uses TRBV30 and TRBJ2-1, with TRBD2 matching over 8 bases. Trimming at V came to 2 bases and at J to 3 bases, leaving 3 bases not matched to a gene. The germline gives CDR1 GTSNPN, CDR2 SVGIG (reference sequence). The CDR3 spans 14 residues. CDR3 nucleotide sequence: TGTGCCTGGAGTAGACTAGCGATCTACAATGAGCAGTTCTTC. Its protein is CAWSRLAIYNEQFF.

This clone has just one count. The chain employs TRBV6-5 and TRBJ2-5, with 10 positions matching TRBD2. V trimming: 0 bases; J trimming: 4 bases; junction bases outside the gene matches: 5. The CDR3 totals 16 residues. CDR1 is MNHEY and CDR2 is SVGAGI in the germline V gene. In DNA form, the CDR3 reads TGTGCCAGCAGTTACTCGCCGGGACTAGCGAGAGAGACCCAGTACTTC. Protein sequence: CASSYSPGLARETQYF.

V gene TRBV6-5 combines with J gene TRBJ2-7; 11 nucleotides line up with TRBD1. Losses at the gene ends were 2 bases for V and 2 bases for J; bases not matched to a gene: 5. There are 16 residues in the CDR3. Germline V gives CDR1 MNHEY, CDR2 SVGAGI. In DNA form, the CDR3 reads TGTGCCAGCAGTTACGGGACAGGGGGAGCTACCTACGAGCAGTACTTC. This gives the protein CASSYGTGGATYEQYF.

The chain employs TRBV29-1 and TRBJ2-1, with 9 bases fitting TRBD1. Germline values: CDR1 SQVTM, CDR2 ANQGSEA. V was pared by 1 base and J by 5 bases, with 3 bases of the junction left unmatched. This CDR3 region has 14 residues. The CDR3 sequence is CSVEGTGEDNEQFF. The CDR3 DNA reads as TGCAGCGTTGAAGGGACAGGGGAGGACAATGAGCAGTTCTTC.

The CDR3 spells CASGPRGTGATEAFF. As DNA, the CDR3 is TGTGCTAGTGGACCGAGGGGGACAGGAGCAACTGAAGCTTTCTTT. The chain employs TRBV12-5 and TRBJ1-1, with 8 bases lining up with TRBD1. V was pared by 6 bases and J by 5 bases, with 11 bases of the junction left unmatched. Germline CDR1 is LGHNT and CDR2 is FRNRAP. CDR3 length: 15 amino acids. Complete variable domain (other parts from reference TRBV12-5 and TRBJ1-1): DARVTQTPRHKVTEMGQEVTMRCQPILGHNTVFWYRQTMMQGLELLAYFRNRAPLDDSGMPKDRFSAEMPDATLATLKIQPSEPRDSAVYFCASGPRGTGATEAFFGQGTRLTVV.

The chain employs TRBV6-1 and TRBJ2-5, with D possibly TRBD2 on 6 matching bases. CDR1 is MNHNS, CDR2 SASEGT, per germline. The germline V and J ends were trimmed by 8 bases and 2 bases, with 9 bases remaining between them. This CDR3 has 12 residues. The CDR3 sequence: CASRRGQETQYF. CDR3 bases: TGTGCCAGCCGGAGGGGACAAGAGACCCAGTACTTC.

V is TRBV29-1 and J is TRBJ2-2, with 10 bases aligning to TRBD2. The germline V gene has CDR1 SQVTM and CDR2 ANQGSEA. V was clipped by 3 bases and J by 5 bases; unmatched bases: 3. The CDR3 has 14 amino acids. The CDR3 here is CSVEVAGGTGELFF. The CDR3 DNA reads TGCAGCGTTGAGGTAGCGGGAGGAACCGGGGAGCTGTTTTTT.

This chain joins TRBV5-1 and TRBJ2-1, with 8 bases aligning to TRBD2. J gave up 3 bases and V 6 bases, and 11 bases lay outside the gene matches. The CDR3 runs 16 residues. Germline V lookup: CDR1 SGHRS, CDR2 YFSETQ. CDR3 loop: CASNLAGLVRYNEQFF. In DNA, the CDR3 is TGCGCCAGCAACTTAGCGGGACTTGTCCGCTACAATGAGCAGTTCTTC.

This clone appeared once. The rearrangement joins TRBV4-3 to TRBJ1-2; D is unresolved. The V gene lost 1 base and the J gene lost 1 base, with 4 bases spanning the gap. Germline CDR1 reads LGHNA; CDR2 reads YSLEER. This CDR3 has 13 residues. The chain's CDR3 is CASSQALNYGYTF. The CDR3 DNA follows: TGCGCCAGCAGCCAAGCCCTTAACTATGGCTACACCTTC.

The chain uses TRBV6-4 and TRBJ1-2; TRBD1 matches at 8 bases. The trim removed 2 bases at V and 7 bases at J, leaving 6 bases unmatched. This CDR3 has 14 residues. In germline, CDR1 is MRHNA, CDR2 SNTAGT. The CDR3 protein is CASSDGQGASGYTF. DNA of the CDR3: TGTGCCAGCAGTGACGGCCAGGGGGCGAGTGGCTACACCTTC.

This chain joins TRBV2 and TRBJ2-3; TRBD2 matches at 7 bases. This CDR3 comprises 14 residues. The V gene end was trimmed by 7 bases and the J gene end by 1 base; junction bases not matched to a gene: 5. Germline values: CDR1 SNHLY, CDR2 FYNNEI. The CDR3 bases are TGTGCCAGCATCCCCGCGGGAGGCACAGATACGCAGTATTTT. It specifies CASIPAGGTDTQYF.

The chain carries TRBV7-3 and TRBJ1-2, with TRBD1 identical over 7 bases. This CDR3 is built from 13 residues. Germline-derived CDR1 and CDR2 are SGHTA and FQGTGA. The ends lost 4 bases at V and 8 bases at J; junction bases unmatched: 7. Written as DNA, the CDR3 is TGTGCCAGCAGCTATGCGACAGGGAACGGCTACACCTTC. Translating gives CASSYATGNGYTF.